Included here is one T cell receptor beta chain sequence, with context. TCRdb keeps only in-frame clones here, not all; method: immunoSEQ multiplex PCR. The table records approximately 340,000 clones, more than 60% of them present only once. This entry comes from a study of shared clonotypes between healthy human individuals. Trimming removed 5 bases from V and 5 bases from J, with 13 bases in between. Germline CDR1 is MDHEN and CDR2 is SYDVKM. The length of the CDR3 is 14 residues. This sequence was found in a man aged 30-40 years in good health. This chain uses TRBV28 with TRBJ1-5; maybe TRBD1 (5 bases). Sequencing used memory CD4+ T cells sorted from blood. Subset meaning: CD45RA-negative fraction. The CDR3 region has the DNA TGTGCCAGCAGTCCGACAGCTTGGGATCAGCCCCAGCATTTT. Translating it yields CASSPTAWDQPQHF.